Below are 4 T cell receptor beta chains sequenced from a single sample in a study of persistence of HIV-infected CD4 T cells. Nonspecific anti-CD3/anti-CD28 bead stimulation represents the broad CD4+ T cell repertoire. CD4+ T cells upregulating both CD40 ligand and CD69 were sorted as responding cells. This was the immunoSEQ version 4 assay in survey mode. Repertoires were generated with immunoSEQ multiplex PCR, while TCRdb's copy carries only in-frame clones and drops some. The table has about 51,000 clones, 85% to 90% seen once. The antigens for these receptors are not known. Sequencing used CD4+ T cells sorted from PBMCs after approximately 19-hour stimulation, obtained from a patient who received antiretroviral therapy. Receptor source: an adult woman with HIV who was CMV-seropositive.

J is TRBJ2-7 and V is TRBV6-5, with 7 bases lining up with TRBD2. This CDR3 has 15 amino acids. J was trimmed by 7 bases and V by 6 bases; bases with no gene match: 15. Germline assignment: CDR1 MNHEY and CDR2 SVGAGI. CDR3 nucleotides: TGTGCCAGCAGCCCAAGCGGACTAGACGGTCGTGAGCAGTACTTC. Encoded protein: CASSPSGLDGREQYF.

The chain has TRBV12-3 or TRBV12-4 and TRBJ1-5, with a weak D call TRBD1 (5 bases). The CDR3 has 13 amino acids. V was pared by 4 bases and J by 4 bases, with 8 bases between. This CDR3 is CASSSGENQPQHF. The CDR3 coding sequence is TGTGCCAGCAGTTCGGGGGAGAATCAGCCCCAGCATTTT.

The count of this clone is one. The J gene is TRBJ1-4, the V gene TRBV6-1; D unclear. V gave up 0 bases and J gave up 10 bases, with 12 bases separating them. The germline gives CDR1 MNHNS, CDR2 SASEGT. The CDR3 has 14 amino acids. The CDR3 here is CASSEAQRGGKLFF. The CDR3 nucleotides are TGTGCCAGCAGTGAAGCACAGCGGGGAGGAAAACTGTTTTTT.

The chain combines TRBV5-4 with TRBJ2-1; D not resolved. V lost 3 bases and J lost 10, with 14 bases in between. The germline CDR1 and CDR2 sequences are SGHNT and YYREEE (reference sequence). This CDR3 spans 13 amino acids. CDR3: CASSSVYIREQFF. The CDR3 coding sequence is TGTGCCAGCAGCTCCGTTTATATCCGGGAGCAGTTCTTC.